These 22 T cell receptor beta chains came from one sample sequenced in a study of T-cell memory formation after mild COVID-19. A single record per CDR3 protein comes from TCRdb applying MiXCR to the 5' RACE reads. The sample records some 100,000 distinct CDR3 sequences, 11% being singletons. Sequencing was carried out using PBMCs or a T cell subset sorted from them (not recorded which). All receptors come from a man aged 18-30 years who had mild COVID-19 (a few samples of this study predate the infection). Cell type and time point are not known.

This clonotype was picked up a small number of times. The rearrangement uses TRBV7-9 and TRBJ2-3, with D possibly being TRBD2 (5 bases). V was shortened by 7 bases and J by 5 bases, with 16 bases between the two germline ends. CDR1 and CDR2 (germline): SEHNR, FQNEAQ (reference sequence). The CDR3 sequence is 14 residues long. CDR3 nucleotide sequence: TGTGCCAGCATACACCGGGAAGTAGAAGATACGCAGTATTTT. Protein product: CASIHREVEDTQYF.

In its sample, this clonotype was seen a few times. V gene TRBV7-9 combines with J gene TRBJ2-1; 7 bases agree with TRBD2. After removal of 4 bases from V and 3 bases from J, the junction contained 15 bases not matched to a gene. Germline V gene data show CDR1 as SEHNR and CDR2 as FQNEAQ (reference sequence). The CDR3 length is 18 residues. CDR3 amino acids: CASSSPGRLAENYNEQFF. The CDR3 DNA is TGTGCCAGCAGCTCCCCGGGTAGGCTAGCGGAGAACTACAATGAGCAGTTCTTC. Complete variable domain (other parts from reference TRBV7-9 and TRBJ2-1): DTGVSQNPRHKITKRGQNVTFRCDPISEHNRLYWYRQTLGQGPEFLTYFQNEAQLEKSRLLSDRFSAERPKGSFSTLEIQRTEQGDSAMYLCASSSPGRLAENYNEQFFGPGTRLTVL.

The V call is TRBV6-5, the J call TRBJ2-5; the match to TRBD1 covers 7 bases. Trimming took 5 bases from V and 4 from J; bases not matched to a gene: 4. The length of the CDR3 is 13 residues. The germline CDR1 and CDR2 sequences are MNHEY and SVGAGI. The CDR3 sequence: CASSRRQGETQYF. DNA of the CDR3: TGTGCCAGCAGTAGAAGACAGGGAGAGACCCAGTACTTC.

This clonotype was observed a few times. In nucleotides, the CDR3 is TGTGCCAGCAGTTTGATAAGCGCAGGAGATACGCAGTATTTT. Translated: CASSLISAGDTQYF. The chain joins TRBV6-5 to TRBJ2-3; D is unclear. The CDR3 has 14 residues. Trimming left V 4 bases short and J 5 bases short, with 13 bases between. Germline V gene data show CDR1 as MNHEY and CDR2 as SVGAGI.

This clonotype was found a few times. This chain joins TRBV2 and TRBJ2-7; either TRBD1 or TRBD2 may supply D (5 bases each). V was cut by 5 bases and J by 1 base, with 12 bases left in between. The CDR3 runs to 14 residues. Germline V CDR1 and CDR2: SNHLY, FYNNEI. CDR3 residues: CASSRGSFSYEQYV. The CDR3 nucleotides are TGTGCCAGCAGTCGGGGCAGCTTTTCCTACGAGCAGTACGTC.

The gene calls are TRBV28 and TRBJ2-5, with 10 bases matching TRBD2. This CDR3 has 17 residues. Losses at the gene ends were 5 bases for V and 3 bases for J; bases not matched to a gene: 12. Germline CDR1 MDHEN, CDR2 SYDVKM. The CDR3 nucleotides read TGTGCCAGCAGTACTCTAGCGGGGGACCTCCCTAAAGAGACCCAGTACTTC. Amino acids: CASSTLAGDLPKETQYF.

The V call is TRBV5-1, the J call TRBJ2-7; 7 nucleotides match TRBD1. Germline CDR1 reads SGHRS; CDR2 reads YFSETQ. The V and J ends lost 3 bases and 5 bases, in that order; junction bases with no gene match: 8. This CDR3 has 14 residues. In nucleotides, the CDR3 is TGCGCCAGCAGCTACAACAGGGGCGCCGACGAGCAGTACTTC. Residues: CASSYNRGADEQYF.

This clonotype was seen a few times. The chain combines TRBV12-3 or TRBV12-4 with TRBJ1-1; no reliable D call. The CDR3 is 17 amino acids. Trimming removed 0 bases from V and 11 bases from J, with 25 bases in between. This CDR3 reads CASSLAASGQASAVAFF. CDR3 DNA: TGTGCCAGCAGTTTAGCCGCTTCTGGCCAGGCCTCCGCGGTGGCTTTCTTT.

This clonotype was detected only a few times. This chain uses TRBV7-9 with TRBJ1-4; D unclear. The germline V gene encodes CDR1 SEHNR and CDR2 FQNEAQ (reference sequence). Between the trimmed V and J ends, which lost 3 bases and 6 bases, there was a span of 2 bases. The length of the CDR3 is 11 residues. CDR3 region: CASSLYEKLFF. CDR3 bases: TGTGCCAGCAGCTTGTATGAAAAACTGTTTTTT.

This clonotype was observed a handful of times. The genes are TRBV9 and TRBJ2-7, with 9 bases fitting TRBD1. J was trimmed by 4 bases and V by 2 bases; bases with no gene match: 4. This CDR3 comprises 14 residues. In germline, CDR1 is SGDLS, CDR2 YYNGEE. CDR3 loop: CASSVGGTGYEQYF. CDR3 in DNA: TGTGCCAGCAGCGTCGGAGGGACAGGGTACGAGCAGTACTTC.

This clonotype was found many times. The genes are TRBV7-9 and TRBJ2-1; 8 bases are a match to TRBD2. Germline V gene sequence: CDR1 SEHNR, CDR2 FQNEAQ (reference sequence). CDR3 size: 16 residues. The V gene end was trimmed by 4 bases and the J gene end by 4 bases; junction bases not matched to a gene: 9. This CDR3 reads CASSSARTSRYNEQFF. The CDR3 DNA reads as TGTGCCAGCAGCTCAGCGAGGACTAGCAGATACAATGAGCAGTTCTTC.

CDR3 region: CASSLAVGSPPEQFF. CDR3 in DNA: TGTGCCAGCAGCTTAGCAGTCGGCAGCCCCCCTGAGCAGTTCTTC. The rearrangement uses TRBV7-8 and TRBJ2-1; D gene ambiguous. The germline V and J ends were trimmed by 0 bases and 9 bases, with 15 bases remaining between them. The length of the CDR3 is 15 residues. Germline CDR1 and CDR2: SGHVS and FQNEAQ.

The genes are TRBV12-3 or TRBV12-4 and TRBJ2-5; the match to TRBD1 covers 8 bases. The CDR3 runs to 15 residues. The V and J ends lost 5 bases and 4 bases, in that order; junction bases with no gene match: 9. This chain's CDR3 is CASSLTGTGPETQYF. The CDR3 DNA sequence: TGTGCCAGCAGTCTTACCGGGACAGGTCCAGAGACCCAGTACTTC.

This clonotype was found a few times. This rearrangement joins TRBV27 to TRBJ2-3; no clear D. The V gene's germline CDR1 is MNHEY and CDR2 SMNVEV (reference sequence). The CDR3 consists of 15 residues. V lost 6 bases to trimming and J lost 3 bases, with 16 bases between them. The DNA of the CDR3 is TGTGCCAGCAGACAAGGGCCGGTGGTTACAGATACGCAGTATTTT. Translating gives CASRQGPVVTDTQYF.

This rearrangement joins TRBV5-6 to TRBJ2-3; perhaps TRBD2 as D (6 bases). V was trimmed by 1 base and J by 0 bases, leaving 15 bases between them. The length of the CDR3 is 17 residues. The germline CDR1 and CDR2 sequences are SGHDT and YYEEEE. The CDR3 DNA reads TGTGCCAGCAGCTTGTCGCGAACGGGAGCTAGCACAGATACGCAGTATTTT. Residues: CASSLSRTGASTDTQYF.

This clonotype was observed a few times. The chain uses TRBV5-4 and TRBJ2-1; a possible D gene is TRBD1 (6 bases). V lost 4 bases, J lost 5 bases, and 16 bases lay in between. The CDR3 runs 15 residues. Germline CDR1 SGHNT, CDR2 YYREEE (reference sequence). The CDR3 region has the DNA TGTGCCAGCAGCCCAGTCAGGAAGGGGGACAATGAGCAGTTCTTC. The encoded protein is CASSPVRKGDNEQFF. Full variable domain (rest looked up from reference TRBV5-4 and TRBJ2-1): ETGVTQSPTHLIKTRGQQVTLRCSSQSGHNTVSWYQQALGQGPQFIFQYYREEENGRGNFPPRFSGLQFPNYSSELNVNALELDDSALYLCASSPVRKGDNEQFFGPGTRLTVL.

This sequence joins TRBV5-6 and TRBJ2-6; no clear D. CDR3 length: 16 residues. V shed 0 bases and J shed 2 bases, with 9 bases lying between them. Germline assignment: CDR1 SGHDT and CDR2 YYEEEE. The CDR3 region has the DNA TGTGCCAGCAGCTTGGATGTGGTTACTGGGGCCAACGTCCTGACTTTC. This sequence encodes CASSLDVVTGANVLTF.

In its sample, this clonotype was seen a few times. V usage is TRBV24-1 and J usage is TRBJ2-5; 9 positions match TRBD1. With V trimmed by 7 bases and J by 3 bases, 2 bases remained unmatched. From germline, CDR1 is KGHDR and CDR2 SFDVKD. The CDR3 runs 13 residues. CDR3 DNA: TGTGCCACCAGCGGGGACAGGGAAGAGACCCAGTACTTC. As protein: CATSGDREETQYF.

This clonotype was seen a few times. The chain has TRBV6-2 or TRBV6-3 and TRBJ2-2, with 10 bases lining up with TRBD2. From germline, CDR1 is MNHEY and CDR2 SVGEGT. V trimming: 4 bases; J trimming: 4 bases; junction bases outside the gene matches: 15. This CDR3 is built from 19 residues. The CDR3 loop is CASSLRSSGTSDLTGELFF. The CDR3 DNA is TGTGCCAGCAGTTTAAGGTCCTCCGGGACTAGCGACCTCACCGGGGAGCTGTTTTTT.

The chain has TRBV27 and TRBJ2-7, with a tentative D call TRBD1 (6 bases). The CDR3 spans 16 residues. Between the trimmed V and J ends, which lost 6 bases and 0 bases, there was a span of 18 bases. Germline CDR1 MNHEY, CDR2 SMNVEV (reference sequence). CDR3 in amino acids: CASSIQGPPSSYEQYF. The CDR3 nucleotides read TGTGCCAGCAGCATACAGGGACCCCCAAGCTCCTACGAGCAGTACTTC.

This clonotype showed up just a few times. This chain's CDR3 is CASSLDPGQGSEAFF. The CDR3 nucleotides read TGTGCCAGCAGCTTGGACCCGGGACAGGGGAGTGAAGCTTTCTTT. The genes are TRBV7-9 and TRBJ1-1, with 10 bases identical to TRBD1. V lost 3 bases and J lost 7; bases outside the gene matches: 8. The germline CDR1 and CDR2 sequences are SEHNR and FQNEAQ (reference sequence). The CDR3 consists of 15 residues.

The chain employs TRBV10-3 and TRBJ1-1; D unresolved. V was trimmed by 4 bases and J by 7 bases, leaving 7 bases between them. This CDR3 comprises 11 residues. Germline-derived CDR1 and CDR2 are ENHRY and SYGVKD. CDR3 region: CAISVGGEAFF. For the CDR3, the DNA is TGTGCCATCAGTGTGGGTGGTGAAGCTTTCTTT.